The clone carrying this T cell receptor beta chain was detected once. Antigen: not known. This entry belongs to a study of cytomegalovirus exposure and HLA in healthy donors. Study findings and constraints: The classifier reportedly diagnosed cytomegalovirus status with high sensitivity and specificity.

PCR involved 60 Vbeta and 13 Jbeta primers. TCRdb keeps only in-frame clones here, not all; method: immunoSEQ multiplex PCR. The table has about 130,000 clones, around 85% seen once. Germline V gene data show CDR1 as LNHDA and CDR2 as SQIVND (reference sequence). V lost 4 bases to trimming and J lost 6 bases, with 6 bases between them. This CDR3 spans 12 amino acids. The specimen was PBMCs. The chain links TRBV19 to TRBJ1-4; D not certain. This TCR derives from a man aged 18-30 years in good health and CMV-seropositive. This CDR3 reads CASSTVDEKLFF. DNA for the CDR3: TGTGCCAGTAGTACAGTGGATGAAAAACTGTTTTTT.